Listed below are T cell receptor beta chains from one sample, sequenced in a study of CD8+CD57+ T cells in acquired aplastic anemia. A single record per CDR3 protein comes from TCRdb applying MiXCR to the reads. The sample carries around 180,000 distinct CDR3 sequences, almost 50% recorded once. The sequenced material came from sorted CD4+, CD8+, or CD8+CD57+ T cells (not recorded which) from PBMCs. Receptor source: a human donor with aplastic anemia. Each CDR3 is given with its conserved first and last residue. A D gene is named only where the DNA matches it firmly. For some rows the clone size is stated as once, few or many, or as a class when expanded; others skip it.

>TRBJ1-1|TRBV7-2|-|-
CASSLPGTPGAFF
TGTGCCAGCAGCTTGCCGGGGACGCCAGGGGCTTTCTTT
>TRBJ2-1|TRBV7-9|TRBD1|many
CASSLAGTVNNEQFF
TGTGCCAGCAGCCTAGCCGGGACAGTTAACAATGAGCAGTTCTTC
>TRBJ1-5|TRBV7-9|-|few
CASSDDNQPQHF
TGTGCCAGCAGCGATGACAATCAGCCCCAGCATTTT
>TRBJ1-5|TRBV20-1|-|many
CSAYNQPQHF
TGCAGTGCATACAATCAGCCCCAGCATTTT
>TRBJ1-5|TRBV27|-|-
CASSYREGNQPQHF
TGTGCCAGCAGTTATCGCGAGGGGAATCAGCCCCAGCATTTT
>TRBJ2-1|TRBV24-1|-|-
CATSASGRVNEQFF
TGTGCCACCAGTGCCTCGGGACGTGTCAATGAGCAGTTCTTC
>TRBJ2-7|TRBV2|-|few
CASSARTQGGEQYF
TGTGCCAGCAGTGCCAGAACACAGGGAGGCGAGCAGTACTTC
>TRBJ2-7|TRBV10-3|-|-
CASSPPADSYEQYF
TGTGCCAGCTCACCACCCGCGGACTCCTACGAGCAGTACTTC
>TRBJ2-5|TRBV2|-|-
CASSQGSPPGETQYF
TGTGCCAGCTCACAAGGGTCCCCGCCAGGGGAGACCCAGTACTTC
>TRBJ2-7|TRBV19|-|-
CASSMTWGSEQYF
TGTGCCAGTAGCATGACCTGGGGGTCCGAGCAGTACTTC
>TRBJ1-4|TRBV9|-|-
CASSEEGRKLFF
TGTGCCAGCAGCGAAGAAGGAAGGAAACTGTTTTTT
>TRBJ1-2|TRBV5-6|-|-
CASSLGLNNYGYTF
TGTGCCAGCAGCTTGGGTCTGAATAACTATGGCTACACCTTC
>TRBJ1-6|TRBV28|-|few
CASSLIRGSPLHF
TGTGCCAGCAGTTTAATAAGAGGTTCACCCCTCCACTTT
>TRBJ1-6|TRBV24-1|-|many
CATSDLSSGALYNSPLHF
TGTGCCACCAGTGATTTGTCTTCAGGGGCCCTATATAATTCACCCCTCCACTTT
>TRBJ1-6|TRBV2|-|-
CASTGANTPLHF
TGTGCCAGCACTGGGGCCAATACACCCCTCCACTTT
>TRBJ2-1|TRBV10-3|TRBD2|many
CASAGTSGDEQFF
TGTGCCTCCGCCGGGACTAGCGGCGATGAGCAGTTCTTC
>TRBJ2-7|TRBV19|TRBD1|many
CASGDRGVHEQYF
TGTGCCAGTGGGGACAGGGGAGTCCACGAGCAGTACTTC
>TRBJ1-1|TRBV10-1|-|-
CASSESGMNTEAFF
TGCGCCAGCAGTGAGTCGGGGATGAACACTGAAGCTTTCTTT
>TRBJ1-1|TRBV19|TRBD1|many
CASISTGGRNTEAFF
TGTGCCAGTATCTCAACAGGGGGTAGGAACACTGAAGCTTTCTTT
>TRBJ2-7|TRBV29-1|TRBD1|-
CSSDGTGGIYEQYF
TGCAGCTCAGACGGGACAGGGGGCATCTACGAGCAGTACTTC
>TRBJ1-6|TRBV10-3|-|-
CASSDGGFSSYNSPLHF
TGTGCCAGCAGTGACGGGGGATTTAGCTCCTATAATTCACCCCTCCACTTT
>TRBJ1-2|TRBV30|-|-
CAWSAGLYGYTF
TGTGCCTGGAGTGCCGGACTTTATGGCTACACCTTC
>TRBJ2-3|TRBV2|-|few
CASSQATGPSAQYF
TGTGCCAGCAGCCAAGCGACGGGGCCCTCTGCGCAGTATTTT
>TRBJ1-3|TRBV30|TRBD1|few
CAWSAWDSDGNTIYF
TGTGCCTGGAGTGCCTGGGACAGCGATGGAAACACCATATATTTT
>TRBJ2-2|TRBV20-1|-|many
CSATPLGTGELFF
TGCAGTGCTACCCCTTTAGGGACCGGGGAGCTGTTTTTT